The entry that follows covers one TCR beta chain sequence. Its specificity is not known. This sample was taken from a study of T-cell reconstitution after alpha-beta-depleted transplantation in children. Points from the study as a whole: Some patients' high day-60 TCRbeta diversity was traced to surviving recipient T cells and thymic progenitors. Reportedly, alpha-beta T cells present about two months post-transplant originated from several hundred expanded clones of graft origin. One year post-transplant, T-cell counts and diversity were largely derived from T cells produced anew.

Unique molecular identifiers were used to barcode this TCRbeta library. TCRdb fed the PCR reads into MiXCR, producing one record per CDR3 protein. The table shows about 830,000 distinct CDR3 sequences, with roughly 15% occurring only once. V was pared by 5 bases and J by 5 bases, with 15 bases between. The CDR3 is made up of 15 amino acids. The gene calls are TRBV12-3 or TRBV12-4 and TRBJ2-2; the D call may be TRBD1 or TRBD2 (6 bases each). The input for sequencing was PBMCs, mostly from graft donor cells, taken 360 days after TCRalphabeta/CD19-depleted stem cell transplant. The TCR was taken from a male patient aged 5 to 17 who had a stem cell transplant for acute lymphoblastic leukemia, so the T cells may come from the graft donor. DNA for the CDR3: TGTGCCAGCAGTCACAGGGCTGGGGGGACCGGGGAGCTGTTTTTT. It is translated as CASSHRAGGTGELFF.